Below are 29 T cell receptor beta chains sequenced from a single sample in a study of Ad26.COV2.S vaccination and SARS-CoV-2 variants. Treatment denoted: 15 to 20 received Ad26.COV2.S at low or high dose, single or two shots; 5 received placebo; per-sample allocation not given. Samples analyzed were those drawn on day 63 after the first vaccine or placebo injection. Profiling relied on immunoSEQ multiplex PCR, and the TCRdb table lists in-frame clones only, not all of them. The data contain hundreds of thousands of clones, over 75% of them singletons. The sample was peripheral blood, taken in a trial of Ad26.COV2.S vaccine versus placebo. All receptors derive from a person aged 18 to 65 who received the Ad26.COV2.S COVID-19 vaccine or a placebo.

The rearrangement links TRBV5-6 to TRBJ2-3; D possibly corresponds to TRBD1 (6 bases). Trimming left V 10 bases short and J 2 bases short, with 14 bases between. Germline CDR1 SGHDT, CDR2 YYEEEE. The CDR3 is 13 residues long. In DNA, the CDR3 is TGTGCCGTGGGGGCCAGCCCCACAGATACGCAGTATTTT. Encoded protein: CAVGASPTDTQYF.

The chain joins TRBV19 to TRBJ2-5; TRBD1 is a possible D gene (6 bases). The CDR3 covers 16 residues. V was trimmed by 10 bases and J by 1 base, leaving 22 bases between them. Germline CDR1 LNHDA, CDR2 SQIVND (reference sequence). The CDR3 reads CATGRGTRGSQETQYF. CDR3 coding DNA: TGTGCCACGGGAAGAGGGACACGGGGCAGCCAAGAGACCCAGTACTTC.

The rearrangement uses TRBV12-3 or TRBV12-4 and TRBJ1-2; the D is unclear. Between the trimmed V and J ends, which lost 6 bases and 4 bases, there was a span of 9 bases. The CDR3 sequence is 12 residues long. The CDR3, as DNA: TGTGCCAGCAGCTTCGACACCTATGGCTACACCTTC. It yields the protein CASSFDTYGYTF.

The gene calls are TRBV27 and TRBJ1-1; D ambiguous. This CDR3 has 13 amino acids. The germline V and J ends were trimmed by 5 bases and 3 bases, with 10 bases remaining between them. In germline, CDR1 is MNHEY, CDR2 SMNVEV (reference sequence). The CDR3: CASSQRHYTEAFF. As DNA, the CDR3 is TGTGCCAGCAGTCAGCGGCACTACACTGAAGCTTTCTTT.

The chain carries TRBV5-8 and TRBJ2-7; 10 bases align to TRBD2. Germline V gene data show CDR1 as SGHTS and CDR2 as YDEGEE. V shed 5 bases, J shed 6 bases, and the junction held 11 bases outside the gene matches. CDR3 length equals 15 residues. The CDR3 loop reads CASRRRLAGPGEQYF. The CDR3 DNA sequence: TGTGCCAGCAGGCGGAGACTAGCGGGTCCCGGCGAGCAGTACTTC.

The CDR3 sequence is CASSDSHEQYF. CDR3 nucleotide sequence: TGTGCCAGCAGCGATAGCCACGAGCAGTACTTC. The chain links TRBV5-6 to TRBJ2-7; D uncertain. Trimming cost V 4 bases and J 5 bases, with 7 bases left between them. The CDR3 runs 11 residues. Per the germline V gene, CDR1 is SGHDT and CDR2 is YYEEEE.

For the CDR3, the DNA is TGTGCCAGCTCACGCGAAGGGACACTTACGAACACTGAAGCTTTCTTT. It translates to CASSREGTLTNTEAFF. The rearrangement joins TRBV18 to TRBJ1-1; the D gene is possibly TRBD1 (6 bases). Deletions cut 4 bases from V and 1 base from J, with 16 bases between. This CDR3 region has 16 residues. Germline V gene lookup returns CDR1 KGHSH and CDR2 LQKENI. The full variable domain, its missing parts supplied by reference TRBV18 and TRBJ1-1, is NAGVMQNPRHLVRRRGQEARLRCSPMKGHSHVYWYRQLPEEGLKFMVYLQKENIIDESGMPKERFSAEFPKEGPSILRIQQVVRGDSAAYFCASSREGTLTNTEAFFGQGTRLTVV.

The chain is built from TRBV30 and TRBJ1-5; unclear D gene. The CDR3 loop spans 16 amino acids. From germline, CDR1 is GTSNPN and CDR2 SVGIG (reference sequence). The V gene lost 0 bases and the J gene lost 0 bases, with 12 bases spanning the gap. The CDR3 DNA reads TGTGCCTGGAGTGTAAGGGCACCTTATAGCAATCAGCCCCAGCATTTT. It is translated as CAWSVRAPYSNQPQHF.

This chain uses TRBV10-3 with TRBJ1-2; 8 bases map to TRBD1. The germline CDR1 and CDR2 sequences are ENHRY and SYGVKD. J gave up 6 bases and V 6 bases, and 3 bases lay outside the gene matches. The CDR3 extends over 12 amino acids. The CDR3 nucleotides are TGTGCCATCAGGGGGACAGGCGATGGCTACACCTTC. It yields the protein CAIRGTGDGYTF.

The CDR3 reads CASSPPRRQGWTDTQYF. Here the CDR3 DNA reads TGTGCCAGCTCACCACCGAGAAGACAGGGCTGGACAGATACGCAGTATTTT. V is TRBV18 and J is TRBJ2-3, with 7 nucleotides matching TRBD1. CDR3 length: 17 residues. J lost 3 bases, V lost 0 bases, and 9 bases had no gene match. Germline V CDR1 and CDR2: KGHSH, LQKENI.

The CDR3 DNA sequence: TGTGCCAGCAGCTTAGAGGGAAATAGTTACAATGAGCAGTTCTTC. This sequence encodes CASSLEGNSYNEQFF. The rearrangement uses TRBV7-3 and TRBJ2-1; the D gene is possibly TRBD2 (5 bases). Trimming removed 2 bases at V and 4 bases at J, with 12 bases between. Germline V gene lookup returns CDR1 SGHTA and CDR2 FQGTGA. CDR3 length equals 15 residues.

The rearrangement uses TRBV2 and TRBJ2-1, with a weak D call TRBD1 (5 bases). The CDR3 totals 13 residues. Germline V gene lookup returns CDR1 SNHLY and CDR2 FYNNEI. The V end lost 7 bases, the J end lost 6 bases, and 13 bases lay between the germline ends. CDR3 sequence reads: CASMRQTVNEQFF. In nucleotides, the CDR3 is TGTGCCAGCATGAGACAGACAGTCAATGAGCAGTTCTTC.

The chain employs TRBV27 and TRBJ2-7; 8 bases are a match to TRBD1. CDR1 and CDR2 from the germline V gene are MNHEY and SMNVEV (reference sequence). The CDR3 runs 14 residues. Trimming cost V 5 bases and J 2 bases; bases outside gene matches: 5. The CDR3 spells CASSRQGPTYEQYF. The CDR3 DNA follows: TGTGCCAGCAGTAGACAGGGGCCTACCTACGAGCAGTACTTC.

In DNA, the CDR3 is TGTGCCAGCAGCTATACAGGGGGCCGGGCCGGGGAGCTGTTTTTT. Translation: CASSYTGGRAGELFF. The V gene is TRBV3-1 (or the pseudogene TRBV3-2), the J gene TRBJ2-2; 9 bases map to TRBD1. In germline, CDR1 is LGHDT, CDR2 YNNKEL (reference sequence). CDR3 size: 15 residues. Trimming took 5 bases from V and 6 from J; bases not matched to a gene: 7.

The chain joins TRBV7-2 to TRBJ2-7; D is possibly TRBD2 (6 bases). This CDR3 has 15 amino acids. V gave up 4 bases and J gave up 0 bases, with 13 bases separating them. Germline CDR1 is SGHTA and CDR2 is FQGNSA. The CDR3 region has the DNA TGTGCCAGCAGCTGGGACTTCTCGAGCTCCTACGAGCAGTACTTC. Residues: CASSWDFSSSYEQYF. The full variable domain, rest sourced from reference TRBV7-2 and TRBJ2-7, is GAGVSQSPSNKVTEKGKDVELRCDPISGHTALYWYRQSLGQGLEFLIYFQGNSAPDKSGLPSDRFSAERTGGSVSTLTIQRTQQEDSAVYLCASSWDFSSSYEQYFGPGTRLTVT.

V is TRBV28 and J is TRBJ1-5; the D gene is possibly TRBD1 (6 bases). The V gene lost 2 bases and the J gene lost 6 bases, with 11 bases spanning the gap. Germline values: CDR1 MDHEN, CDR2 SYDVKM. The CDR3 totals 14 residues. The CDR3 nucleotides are TGTGCCAGCAGTTTACAACAGGGTGGTCAGCCCCAGCATTTT. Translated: CASSLQQGGQPQHF.

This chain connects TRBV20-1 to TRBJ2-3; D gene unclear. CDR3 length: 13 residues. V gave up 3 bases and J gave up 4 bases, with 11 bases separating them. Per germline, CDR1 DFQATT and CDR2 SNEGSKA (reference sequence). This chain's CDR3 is CSASLARADTQYF. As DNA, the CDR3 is TGCAGTGCTAGTTTAGCCCGTGCAGATACGCAGTATTTT.

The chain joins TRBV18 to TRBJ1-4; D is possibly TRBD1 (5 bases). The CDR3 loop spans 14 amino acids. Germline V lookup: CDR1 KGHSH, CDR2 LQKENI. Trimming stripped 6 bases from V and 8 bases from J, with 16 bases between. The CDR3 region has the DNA TGTGCCAGCTCCCTCGGGGCGCCTTCCGAAAAACTGTTTTTT. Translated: CASSLGAPSEKLFF.

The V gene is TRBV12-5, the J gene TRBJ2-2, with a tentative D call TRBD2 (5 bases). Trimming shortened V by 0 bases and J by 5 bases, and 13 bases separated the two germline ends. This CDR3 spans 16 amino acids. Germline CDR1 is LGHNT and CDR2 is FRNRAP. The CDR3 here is CASGLVVPRGTGELFF. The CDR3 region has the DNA TGTGCTAGTGGTTTGGTAGTCCCTCGGGGAACCGGGGAGCTGTTTTTT.

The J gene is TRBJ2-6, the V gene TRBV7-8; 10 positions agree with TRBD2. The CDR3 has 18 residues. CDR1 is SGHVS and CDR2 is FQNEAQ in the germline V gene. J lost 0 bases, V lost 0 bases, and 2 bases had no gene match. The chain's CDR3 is CASSLASGGTSGANVLTF. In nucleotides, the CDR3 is TGTGCCAGCAGCTTAGCTAGCGGGGGGACCTCTGGGGCCAACGTCCTGACTTTC.

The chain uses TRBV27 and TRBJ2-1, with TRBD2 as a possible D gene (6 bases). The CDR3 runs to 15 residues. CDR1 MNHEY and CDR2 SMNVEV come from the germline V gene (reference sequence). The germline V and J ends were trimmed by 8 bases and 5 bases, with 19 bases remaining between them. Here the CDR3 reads CASSPLGTRNNEQFF. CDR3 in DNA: TGTGCCAGCTCACCTTTAGGGACTCGGAACAATGAGCAGTTCTTC.

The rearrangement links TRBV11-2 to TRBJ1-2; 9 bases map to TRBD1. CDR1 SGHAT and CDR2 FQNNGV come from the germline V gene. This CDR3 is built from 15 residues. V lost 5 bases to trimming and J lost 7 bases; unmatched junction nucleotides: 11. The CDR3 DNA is TGTGCCAGCAGCCCTAGCCGGGACAGGGCTAGTGGCTACACCTTC. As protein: CASSPSRDRASGYTF.

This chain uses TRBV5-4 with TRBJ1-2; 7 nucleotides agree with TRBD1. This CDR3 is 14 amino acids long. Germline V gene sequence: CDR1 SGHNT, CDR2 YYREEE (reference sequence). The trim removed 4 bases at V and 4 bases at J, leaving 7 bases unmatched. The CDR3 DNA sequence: TGTGCCAGCAGCCGTACGGGACAGATCTATGGCTACACCTTC. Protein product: CASSRTGQIYGYTF. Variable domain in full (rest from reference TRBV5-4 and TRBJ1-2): ETGVTQSPTHLIKTRGQQVTLRCSSQSGHNTVSWYQQALGQGPQFIFQYYREEENGRGNFPPRFSGLQFPNYSSELNVNALELDDSALYLCASSRTGQIYGYTFGSGTRLTVV.

CDR3 amino acids: CATSDSGLGQPQHF. Here the CDR3 DNA reads TGTGCCACCAGTGATTCAGGGTTAGGTCAGCCCCAGCATTTT. The V call is TRBV24-1, the J call TRBJ1-5; a possible D gene is TRBD1 (5 bases). In germline, CDR1 is KGHDR, CDR2 SFDVKD. The CDR3 is 14 amino acids. V gave up 2 bases and J gave up 6 bases, with 10 bases separating them.

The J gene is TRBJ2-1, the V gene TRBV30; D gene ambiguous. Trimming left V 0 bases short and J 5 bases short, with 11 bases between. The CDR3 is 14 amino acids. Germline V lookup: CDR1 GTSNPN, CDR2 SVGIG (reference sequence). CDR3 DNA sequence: TGTGCCTGGAGTGTACTCCCCGCCGACAATGAGCAGTTCTTC. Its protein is CAWSVLPADNEQFF. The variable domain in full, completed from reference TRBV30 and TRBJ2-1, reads SQTIHQWPATLVQPVGSPLSLECTVEGTSNPNLYWYRQAAGRGLQLLFYSVGIGQISSEVPQNLSASRPQDRQFILSSKKLLLSDSGFYLCAWSVLPADNEQFFGPGTRLTVL.

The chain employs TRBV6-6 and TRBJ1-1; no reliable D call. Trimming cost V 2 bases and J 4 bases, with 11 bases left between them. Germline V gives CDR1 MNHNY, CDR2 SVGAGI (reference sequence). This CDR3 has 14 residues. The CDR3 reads CASSYEGLSTEAFF. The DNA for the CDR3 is TGTGCCAGCAGTTACGAAGGACTGTCCACTGAAGCTTTCTTT.

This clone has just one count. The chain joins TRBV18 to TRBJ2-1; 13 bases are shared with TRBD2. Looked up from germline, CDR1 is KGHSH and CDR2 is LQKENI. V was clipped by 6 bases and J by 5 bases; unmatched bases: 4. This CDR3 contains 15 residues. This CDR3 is CASSLGLAGHNEQFF. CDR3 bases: TGTGCCAGCTCCCTGGGACTAGCGGGACACAATGAGCAGTTCTTC.

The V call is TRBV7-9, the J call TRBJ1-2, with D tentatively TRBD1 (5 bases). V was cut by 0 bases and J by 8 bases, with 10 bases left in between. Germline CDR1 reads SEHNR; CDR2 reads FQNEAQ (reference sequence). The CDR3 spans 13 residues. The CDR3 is CASSLAGGRGYTF. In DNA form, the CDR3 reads TGTGCCAGCAGCTTAGCGGGGGGTCGAGGCTACACCTTC. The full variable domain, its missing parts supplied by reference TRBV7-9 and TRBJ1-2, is DTGVSQNPRHKITKRGQNVTFRCDPISEHNRLYWYRQTLGQGPEFLTYFQNEAQLEKSRLLSDRFSAERPKGSFSTLEIQRTEQGDSAMYLCASSLAGGRGYTFGSGTRLTVV.

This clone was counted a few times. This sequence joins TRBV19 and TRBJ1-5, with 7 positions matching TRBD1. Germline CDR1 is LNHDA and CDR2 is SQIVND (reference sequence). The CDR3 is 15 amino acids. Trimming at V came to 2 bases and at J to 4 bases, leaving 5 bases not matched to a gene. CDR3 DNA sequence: TGTGCCAGTAGTATATCAGGGGGACGGAATCAGCCCCAGCATTTT. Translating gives CASSISGGRNQPQHF.